This entry concerns a single TCR beta chain. Its specificity is unknown. Looked up from germline, CDR1 is DFQATT and CDR2 is SNEGSKA (reference sequence). Trimming took off 6 bases at V and 6 bases at J, with 12 bases between the two ends. The CDR3 is made up of 11 amino acids. This record belongs to a study of OX40 agonist ivuxolimab in advanced cancers. Study-level background: Participants, 80% to 90% male, averaged roughly 60 years of age, ranging from 23 to 79.

The repertoire was sequenced with immunoSEQ multiplex PCR; TCRdb's copy has only in-frame clones and lacks some. The sample lists 14,000 or so clones, 60% to 85% occurring once. Study findings and constraints: In general, CD8+ T cells held more expanded clones than CD4+ did, on average.

This sequence joins TRBV20-1 and TRBJ2-7; D is undetermined. This clonotype was sampled from an adult with an advanced solid tumor such as melanoma, head and neck, liver or kidney cancer. The input for sequencing was CD4+ or CD8+ T cells sorted from blood, taken in a trial of the OX40 agonist ivuxolimab. The CDR3 region has the DNA TGCAGTGCCCCCCTTCCCGCCGAGCAGTACTTC. Protein: CSAPLPAEQYF.